One sample yielded the 8 T cell receptor beta chains listed below, sequenced in a study of blood T cell repertoires in COVID-19. Profiled with immunoSEQ multiplex PCR; TCRdb holds only in-frame clones, not every one. The data hold 50,000 to 65,000 clones, with 81% observed a single time. Sequencing was carried out using peripheral blood. These receptors came from a woman in her fifties or sixties with acute or convalescent COVID-19.

The sample holds one count of this clone. CDR3 in amino acids: CASSLRGAPEDEQFF. For the CDR3, the DNA is TGTGCCAGCAGCTTACGTGGAGCCCCGGAGGATGAGCAGTTCTTC. The chain uses TRBV7-2 and TRBJ2-1, with a tentative D call TRBD2 (5 bases). V lost 2 bases and J 8 bases, leaving 16 bases between the germline ends. CDR1 and CDR2 (germline): SGHTA, FQGNSA. This CDR3 contains 15 residues.

The chain employs TRBV19 and TRBJ2-7; TRBD1 matches 8 bases. V trimming: 1 base; J trimming: 4 bases; junction bases outside the gene matches: 6. The CDR3 loop spans 15 amino acids. Germline loops: CDR1 LNHDA, CDR2 SQIVND (reference sequence). The CDR3 spells CASSIVIGQGYEQYF. The CDR3 coding sequence is TGTGCCAGTAGTATAGTTATTGGACAGGGTTACGAGCAGTACTTC.

The genes are TRBV12-3 or TRBV12-4 and TRBJ2-1; tentative D call: TRBD1 (6 bases). CDR3 size: 12 residues. V lost 5 bases, J lost 8 bases, and 10 bases lay in between. The CDR3 coding sequence is TGTGCCAGCAGTCCACAGGGCGATGAGCAGTTCTTC. Translating it yields CASSPQGDEQFF.

This chain joins TRBV5-1 and TRBJ2-6, with D perhaps matching TRBD1 (5 bases). The CDR3 runs 16 residues. The germline gives CDR1 SGHRS, CDR2 YFSETQ. Between the trimmed V and J ends, which lost 0 bases and 4 bases, there was a span of 11 bases. The CDR3 loop reads CASSLGTLSGANVLTF. CDR3 DNA sequence: TGCGCCAGCAGCTTGGGGACACTCTCGGGGGCCAACGTCCTGACTTTC.

The chain couples TRBV4-2 to TRBJ1-2, with TRBD1 matching over 9 bases. This CDR3 spans 15 amino acids. V was clipped by 4 bases and J by 8 bases; unmatched bases: 11. CDR1 is LGHNA, CDR2 YNFKEQ, per germline. CDR3 protein: CASSRPGQGEGGYTF. CDR3 DNA: TGTGCCAGCAGCCGGCCGGGACAGGGTGAGGGCGGCTACACCTTC.

The chain carries TRBV3-1 (or the pseudogene TRBV3-2) and TRBJ2-5, with 7 nucleotides matching TRBD2. Germline lookup yields CDR1 LGHDT and CDR2 YNNKEL (reference sequence). With 4 bases clipped from V and 2 bases from J, the junction kept 4 bases outside the gene matches. CDR3 length: 14 residues. CDR3: CASSPRDYQETQYF. CDR3 nucleotide sequence: TGTGCCAGCAGCCCCCGGGACTATCAAGAGACCCAGTACTTC.

The gene calls are TRBV6-5 and TRBJ1-5; D is perhaps TRBD1 (6 bases). The CDR3 loop spans 13 amino acids. Germline CDR1 and CDR2: MNHEY and SVGAGI. Deletions cut 6 bases from V and 6 bases from J, with 12 bases between. DNA for the CDR3: TGTGCCAGCAGCACTCAGGGGAGTCAGCCCCAGCATTTT. Its protein product is CASSTQGSQPQHF.

This chain joins TRBV20-1 and TRBJ1-1; the D is unclear. CDR1 DFQATT and CDR2 SNEGSKA come from the germline V gene (reference sequence). With 3 bases removed from V and 3 bases from J, the gap between germline ends came to 11 bases. The length of the CDR3 is 13 residues. CDR3 nucleotide sequence: TGCAGTGCTAGTAAACGGTTCGACACTGAAGCTTTCTTT. As protein: CSASKRFDTEAFF.